This T cell receptor beta chain was captured by sequencing in a study of TIL therapy for anti-PD-1-resistant metastatic lung cancer. The overall study: Median patient age was about 50, ranging roughly 38-75 years.

About this clone itself: Antigen specificity is unknown.

Trimming shortened V by 4 bases and J by 6 bases, and 7 bases separated the two germline ends. There are 11 residues in the CDR3. Per germline, CDR1 SEHNR and CDR2 FQNEAQ (reference sequence). Overall study results and limits: This highly selected cohort may not generalize to typical lung cancer patients.

Time point defined: pre-treatment sample, taken before nivolumab and TIL therapy. Patients were adults with stage 4 NSCLC. This was the immunoSEQ v3 assay. TCRdb keeps only in-frame clones here, not all; method: immunoSEQ multiplex PCR. The table lists about 50,000 clones, around 85% of them singletons. The rearrangement uses TRBV7-9 and TRBJ2-7, with D possibly being TRBD2 (5 bases). The sequence was obtained from a person aged 25 to 80 with non-small cell lung cancer. Sequencing used blood, obtained at baseline. The CDR3 DNA reads TGTGCCAGCAGCTCGGGGTCCGAGCAGTACTTC. Translating gives CASSSGSEQYF.